The sequence of this TCR beta chain was determined in a study of blood T cell repertoires in COVID-19. About the study: Acute and convalescent COVID-19 specimens originated in the United States, Italy and Spain. The cDNA or gDNA used as material had been derived from T cells, B-cell-depleted T cells, or PBMCs.

Profiling relied on immunoSEQ multiplex PCR, and the TCRdb table lists in-frame clones only, not all of them. The sample carries some 260,000 clones, roughly 86% recorded once. This sequence originates from a woman in her thirties with acute or convalescent COVID-19. Sequencing used peripheral blood.

The DNA of the CDR3 is TGCGCCAGCAGCCAAGGACAGGGCCTTGGACCCCTCCACTTT. Amino acid sequence: CASSQGQGLGPLHF. The chain couples TRBV4-1 to TRBJ1-6, with 7 bases lining up with TRBD1. From germline, CDR1 is MGHRA and CDR2 YSYEKL. The V and J ends lost 1 base and 12 bases, in that order; junction bases with no gene match: 6. The CDR3 is 14 residues long.